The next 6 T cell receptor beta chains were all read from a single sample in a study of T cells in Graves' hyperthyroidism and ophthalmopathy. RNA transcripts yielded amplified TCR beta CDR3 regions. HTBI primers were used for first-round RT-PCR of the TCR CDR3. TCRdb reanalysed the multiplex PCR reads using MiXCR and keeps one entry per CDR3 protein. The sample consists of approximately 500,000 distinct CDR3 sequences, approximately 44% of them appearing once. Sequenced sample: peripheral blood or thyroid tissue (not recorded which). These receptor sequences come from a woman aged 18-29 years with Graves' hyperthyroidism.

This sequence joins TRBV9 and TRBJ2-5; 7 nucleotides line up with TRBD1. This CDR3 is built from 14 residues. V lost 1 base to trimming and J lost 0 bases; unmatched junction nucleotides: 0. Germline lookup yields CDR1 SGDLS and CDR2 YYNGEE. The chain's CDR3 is CASSVQGDQETQYF. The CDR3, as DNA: TGTGCCAGCAGCGTACAGGGGGACCAAGAGACCCAGTACTTC.

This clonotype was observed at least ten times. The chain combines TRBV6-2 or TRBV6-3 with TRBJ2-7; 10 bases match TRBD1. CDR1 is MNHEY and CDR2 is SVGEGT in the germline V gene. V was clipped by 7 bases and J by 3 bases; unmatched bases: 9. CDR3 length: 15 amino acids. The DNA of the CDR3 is TGTGCCAGCACGTCCGGGACAGGGGACGTCTACGAGCAGTACTTC. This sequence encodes CASTSGTGDVYEQYF.

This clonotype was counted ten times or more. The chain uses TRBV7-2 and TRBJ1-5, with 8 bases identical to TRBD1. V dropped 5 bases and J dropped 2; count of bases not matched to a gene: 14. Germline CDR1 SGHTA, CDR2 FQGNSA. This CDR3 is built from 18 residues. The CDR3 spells CASSRTGQGYFGNQPQHF. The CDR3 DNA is TGTGCCAGCAGCAGAACCGGACAGGGATACTTCGGCAATCAGCCCCAGCATTTT.

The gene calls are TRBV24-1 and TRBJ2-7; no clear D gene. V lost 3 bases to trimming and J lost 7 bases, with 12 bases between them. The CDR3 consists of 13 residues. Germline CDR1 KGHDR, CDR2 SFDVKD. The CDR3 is CATSDAKYNEQYF. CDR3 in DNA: TGTGCCACCAGTGATGCAAAGTACAATGAGCAGTACTTC.

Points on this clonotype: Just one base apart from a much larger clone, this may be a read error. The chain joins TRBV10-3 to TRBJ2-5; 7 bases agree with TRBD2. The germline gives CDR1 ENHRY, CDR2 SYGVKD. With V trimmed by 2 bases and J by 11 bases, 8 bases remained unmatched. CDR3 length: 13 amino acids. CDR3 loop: CAISESGMEEQYF. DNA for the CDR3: TGTGCCATCAGTGAGAGCGGGATGGAGGAGCAGTACTTC.

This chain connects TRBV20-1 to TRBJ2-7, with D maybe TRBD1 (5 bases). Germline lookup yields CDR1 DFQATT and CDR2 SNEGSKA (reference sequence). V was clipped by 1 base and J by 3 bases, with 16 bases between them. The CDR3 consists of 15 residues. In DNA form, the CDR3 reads TGCAGTGCTAGAGCAGGGAAGTACTATGGCTACGAGCAGTACTTC. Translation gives CSARAGKYYGYEQYF.